This record covers a single T cell receptor (beta chain). Its antigen is undetermined. These data belong to a study of shared clonotypes between healthy human individuals. The method was immunoSEQ multiplex PCR; TCRdb's version includes in-frame clones alone and lacks a portion of them. The table records about 480,000 clones, 79% of them present only once. Nashville, Tennessee was home to all donors, each a Caucasian adult. General study points: Investigators collected only blood, and repertoires in tissues likely differ.

The CDR3 is 13 residues long. Germline CDR1 is MNHNS and CDR2 is SASEGT. V was shortened by 6 bases and J by 6 bases, with 15 bases between the two germline ends. The receptor's source is a woman aged 40 to 50 in good health. Some clones in this sample may be carry-over from other donors' samples. This sequence joins TRBV6-1 and TRBJ2-7, with a tentative D call TRBD1 (6 bases). The sequenced material came from PBMCs. CDR3 protein: CASSGDTLGEQYF. CDR3 nucleotides: TGTGCCAGCAGCGGGGACACCTTGGGCGAGCAGTACTTC.